This entry lists 7 T cell receptor beta chains sequenced from one sample in a study of CD8 T cells in Susac syndrome. After extraction with the RNeasy kit, roughly 0.5 to 1 ug of the RNA was reverse transcribed using random hexamers. TCRdb used MiXCR to reprocess the immunoSEQ multiplex PCR reads, holding one entry per CDR3 protein. The sample shows roughly 180,000 distinct CDR3 sequences, about 95% of them seen only once. The sequencing input was CD4+ T cells from PBMCs. These receptors came from a human donor in good health.

V usage is TRBV3-1 and J usage is TRBJ1-2; D is perhaps TRBD1 (6 bases). The CDR3 has 12 amino acids. The germline V gene encodes CDR1 LGHDT and CDR2 YNNKEL (reference sequence). The V and J ends lost 6 bases and 4 bases respectively, with 9 bases between them. The chain's CDR3 is CASRQGSYGYTF. The CDR3 DNA reads TGTGCCAGCAGACAGGGTTCCTATGGCTACACCTTC.

V and J are TRBV6-6 and TRBJ1-1; D may be TRBD1 (5 bases). Per germline, CDR1 MNHNY and CDR2 SVGAGI (reference sequence). The V gene lost 0 bases and the J gene lost 4 bases, with 15 bases spanning the gap. The CDR3 runs 16 residues. CDR3 in DNA: TGTGCCAGCAGTTACTCGATGGACAAGGGTCGCACTGAAGCTTTCTTT. Translation: CASSYSMDKGRTEAFF.

The chain carries TRBV20-1 and TRBJ2-7; 13 nucleotides line up with TRBD2. Germline lookup yields CDR1 DFQATT and CDR2 SNEGSKA (reference sequence). The CDR3 spans 15 residues. Trimming removed 1 base from V and 2 bases from J; junction bases left unmatched: 2. Here the CDR3 reads CSARVGTSGTYEQYF. The CDR3 coding sequence is TGCAGTGCTAGAGTTGGGACTAGCGGGACCTACGAGCAGTACTTC.

This clonotype was recorded only once. The chain is built from TRBV30 and TRBJ2-3, with D maybe TRBD2 (5 bases). V was trimmed by 8 bases and J by 2 bases, leaving 17 bases between them. This CDR3 has 14 amino acids. Germline CDR1 GTSNPN, CDR2 SVGIG (reference sequence). Here the CDR3 reads CARSEGSYTDTQYF. The CDR3 nucleotides read TGTGCCCGAAGCGAGGGCAGCTACACAGATACGCAGTATTTT.

This CDR3 is CASSQAGQDTQYF. CDR3 DNA: TGTGCCAGCAGCCAGGCCGGACAGGATACGCAGTATTTT. The chain recombines TRBV3-1 with TRBJ2-3; a possible D gene is TRBD1 (6 bases). Trimming removed 3 bases from V and 6 bases from J, with 10 bases in between. The CDR3 loop spans 13 amino acids. Germline V lookup: CDR1 LGHDT, CDR2 YNNKEL (reference sequence).

The chain recombines TRBV20-1 with TRBJ2-2; D remains unclear. CDR3 size: 16 residues. In germline, CDR1 is DFQATT, CDR2 SNEGSKA (reference sequence). Trimming stripped 4 bases from V and 2 bases from J, with 17 bases between. CDR3 nucleotides: TGCAGTGCTACAGGCTCTTCTCGCGTCAACACCGGGGAGCTGTTTTTT. It encodes CSATGSSRVNTGELFF.

This clonotype was recorded only once. This rearrangement joins TRBV29-1 to TRBJ2-7; a possible D gene is TRBD1 (6 bases). With 3 bases removed from V and 2 bases from J, the gap between germline ends came to 14 bases. The CDR3 extends over 14 amino acids. Germline lookup yields CDR1 SQVTM and CDR2 ANQGSEA. The CDR3 sequence is CSVDPSGQAYEQYF. In DNA form, the CDR3 reads TGCAGCGTTGACCCCTCGGGACAAGCCTACGAGCAGTACTTC.